The clone carrying this T cell receptor (beta chain) showed up just once. Its antigen is still unknown. The libraries were made with immunoSEQ version 4 in survey mode. Sequenced by immunoSEQ multiplex PCR; TCRdb stores in-frame clones only, minus some. The sample has around 60,000 clones; roughly 75% are singletons. The germline V gene encodes CDR1 SGHAT and CDR2 FQDESV (reference sequence). V trimming: 2 bases; J trimming: 5 bases; junction bases outside the gene matches: 4. The length of the CDR3 is 14 residues. This entry belongs to a study of persistence of HIV-infected CD4 T cells. Study summary: CD4+ T cells responding to CMV or HIV-1 Gag were isolated. Two participants gave one leukapheresis sample; others gave up to roughly 200 mL blood repeatedly. Study-level results: Compared with CD3/CD28-stimulated cells, CMV- and Gag-responding cells showed lower TCRbeta richness.

Cells were stimulated with overlapping HIV-1 Gag 15-mer peptides. Memory cells lacking CD40L and CD69 with high CD45RO were sorted. The input for sequencing was CD4+ T cells sorted from PBMCs after approximately 20-hour stimulation, taken from a patient who received antiretroviral therapy. The sequence derives from an adult man with HIV who was CMV-seropositive. V usage is TRBV11-1 and J usage is TRBJ1-1, with TRBD1 identical over 8 bases. In DNA form, the CDR3 reads TGTGCCAGCAGCTTACAGGGGGCGGTGACTGAAGCTTTCTTT. As protein: CASSLQGAVTEAFF.